Listed below are T cell receptor beta chains from one sample, sequenced in a study of blood T cells in healthy people across ages. Each CDR3 protein is one row after TCRdb ran MiXCR on the 5' RACE reads. The sample consists of 850,000 to 950,000 distinct CDR3 sequences, about 30% of them appearing once. Source material: blood. Every receptor here comes from an elderly woman in good health. Both conserved end residues are part of each CDR3. Each record gives: clone size, V gene, J gene, CDR3 protein. Clone size appears in some rows only: once, few, many, or a class for an expanded clone.

>many|TRBV9|TRBJ2-3
CASSPQGDTDTQYF
>many|TRBV7-2|TRBJ1-6
CASSLGWAPNSPLHF
>many|TRBV7-2|TRBJ1-2
CASSSQMGYYGYTF
>many|TRBV20-1|TRBJ1-2
CSARDRANYGYTF
>many|TRBV5-1|TRBJ2-3
CASSFRGQVDTQYF
>-|TRBV5-1|TRBJ2-5
CASSFGSAGWEGQYF
>many|TRBV20-1|TRBJ2-7
CSGRGRAYEQYF
>few|TRBV6-2/TRBV6-3|TRBJ1-1
CASSYRTGSRGAFF
>many|TRBV7-2|TRBJ2-7
CASSFDRGRGEQYF
>many|TRBV6-2/TRBV6-3|TRBJ2-5
CASSPLWTQYF
>-|TRBV5-1|TRBJ2-2
CASSLFGQGARTGELFF
>-|TRBV19|TRBJ2-1
CATGTVVNEQFF
>many|TRBV27|TRBJ2-5
CASSLSRVLQETQYF
>many|TRBV7-8|TRBJ2-7
CASSLRDRAGEQYF
>-|TRBV12-3/TRBV12-4|TRBJ2-5
CASGLGGTQETQYF
>-|TRBV7-2|-
CASSLGTGGSHEQYF
>many|TRBV20-1|TRBJ2-3
CSAADPVIPGDTQYF
>many|TRBV11-3|TRBJ2-5
CASSPHRKETQYF
>few|TRBV9|TRBJ2-5
CASSVDGTAQETQYF
>many|TRBV20-1|TRBJ2-3
CSASVSNTQYF
>many|TRBV9|TRBJ2-3
CASQRGDTQYF
>few|TRBV30|TRBJ1-6
CAWSVRLGRSSYNSPLHF
>many|TRBV27|TRBJ2-1
CASSLGRVTEQFF
>many|TRBV27|TRBJ2-5
CASSLGQGGPQTQYF
>-|TRBV20-1|TRBJ1-4
CSAPSLVGLFNEKLFF
>many|TRBV11-2|TRBJ2-7
CASSRDQSNYEQYF
>many|TRBV20-1|TRBJ1-5
CSARTGFSNQPQHF
>many|TRBV12-3/TRBV12-4|TRBJ2-3
CASSLSGGRDTQYF
>-|TRBV18|TRBJ2-1
CASSPPRTGINNEQFF
>-|TRBV20-1|TRBJ2-5
CSAPPSTGVLETQYF
>few|TRBV28|TRBJ1-5
CASSSDSTSNQPQHF
>-|TRBV20-1|TRBJ1-1
CSARSPRGNAEAFF